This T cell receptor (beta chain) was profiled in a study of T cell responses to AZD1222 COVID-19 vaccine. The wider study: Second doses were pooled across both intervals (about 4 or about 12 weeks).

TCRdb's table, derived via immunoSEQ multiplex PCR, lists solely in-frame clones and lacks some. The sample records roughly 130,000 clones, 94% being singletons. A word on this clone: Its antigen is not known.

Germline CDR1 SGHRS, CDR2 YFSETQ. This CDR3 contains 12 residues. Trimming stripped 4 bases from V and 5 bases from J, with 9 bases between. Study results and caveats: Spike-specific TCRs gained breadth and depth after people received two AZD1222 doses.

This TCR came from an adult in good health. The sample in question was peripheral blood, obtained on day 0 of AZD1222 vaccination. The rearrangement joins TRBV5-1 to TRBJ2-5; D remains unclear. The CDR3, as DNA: TGCGCCAGCAGCATGGCAAGGGAGACCCAGTACTTC. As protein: CASSMARETQYF.